This passage covers 16 T cell receptor beta chains from one sample sequenced in a study of T cell responses to AZD1222 COVID-19 vaccine (dated by TCRdb to the early 2020s). This specimen's time point label, interpreted: baseline before first vaccination. Preparation of the library involved the immunoSEQ multiplex PCR assay. The source is immuneACCESS, and TCRdb retained only in-frame sequences with V and J called. Part of the clones is not carried over; for the studies checked, unresolved V genes explain less than half of this, and the remainder is unexplained. This sample lists roughly 120,000 clones; around 89% were detected once. More than 3.5% of the sample is in the top ten clones. Material: peripheral blood, obtained on day 0 of AZD1222 vaccination. The receptors originated from an adult in good health.

This chain connects TRBV28 to TRBJ2-5, with D hard to call. V lost 5 bases, J lost 4 bases, and 5 bases lay in between. The V gene's germline CDR1 is MDHEN and CDR2 SYDVKM. The CDR3 extends over 11 amino acids. CDR3 amino acids: CASSERETQYF. In nucleotides, the CDR3 is TGTGCCAGCAGTGAGCGAGAGACCCAGTACTTC.

This clone was seen ten or more times. This chain links TRBV4-2 with TRBJ1-4, with no clear D. Trimming removed 0 bases from V and 4 bases from J, with 12 bases in between. The CDR3 contains 16 residues. CDR1 is LGHNA and CDR2 is YNFKEQ in the germline V gene. CDR3 loop: CASSQEVLQINEKLFF. CDR3 DNA sequence: TGTGCCAGCAGCCAAGAAGTGTTGCAAATTAATGAAAAACTGTTTTTT.

This clone has only one observation. The CDR3 sequence: CASSQDGPYEQYF. CDR3 nucleotides: TGTGCCAGCAGCCAAGATGGCCCCTACGAGCAGTACTTC. The V and J genes are TRBV3-1 (or the pseudogene TRBV3-2) and TRBJ2-7, with no clear D. The V end was cut by 0 bases, the J end by 2 bases, with 5 bases between. The CDR3 is 13 amino acids. Looked up from germline, CDR1 is LGHDT and CDR2 is YNNKEL (reference sequence).

The chain links TRBV7-2 to TRBJ1-3, with D hard to call. CDR1 and CDR2 from the germline V gene are SGHTA and FQGNSA. The CDR3 is 12 amino acids. V was pared by 1 base and J by 9 bases, with 7 bases between. The CDR3 reads CASSLGPVTIYF. The CDR3 DNA is TGTGCCAGCAGCTTAGGTCCGGTCACCATATATTTT.

The chain joins TRBV14 to TRBJ1-2; 9 bases are a match to TRBD1. With V trimmed by 1 base and J by 0 bases, 12 bases remained unmatched. CDR1 and CDR2 (germline): SGHDN, FVKESK. This CDR3 comprises 19 residues. In nucleotides, the CDR3 is TGTGCCAGCAGCCAAGGAGGCGGGACAGGGAGCCTAGCTAACTATGGCTACACCTTC. Its protein product is CASSQGGGTGSLANYGYTF.

CDR3 nucleotide sequence: TGTGCCAGCAGTGCTCTAGCGGGGGGGGGCACAGATACGCAGTATTTT. Its translation: CASSALAGGGTDTQYF. The chain recombines TRBV6-2 or TRBV6-3 with TRBJ2-3; TRBD2 agrees at 12 bases. This CDR3 is 16 amino acids long. In germline, CDR1 is MNHEY, CDR2 SVGEGT. The J segment lost 1 base and the V segment lost 5 bases, leaving 4 bases of the junction unmatched.

The chain has TRBV18 and TRBJ2-1, with 9 bases that match TRBD1. Germline assignment: CDR1 KGHSH and CDR2 LQKENI. V lost 2 bases to trimming and J lost 0 bases; unmatched junction nucleotides: 8. This CDR3 has 18 residues. The CDR3 sequence is CASSPSGTGLGSYNEQFF. The CDR3 nucleotides read TGTGCCAGCTCACCATCCGGGACAGGGTTGGGCTCCTACAATGAGCAGTTCTTC.

CDR3 bases: TGTGCAAGTCGCTTAGGAATCGTGGGCCCGCCGAACACCGGGGAGCTGTTTTTT. Translation gives CASRLGIVGPPNTGELFF. The V call is TRBV12-2, the J call TRBJ2-2; the tabulated D call, TRBD1, remains unverified against the DNA. TRBV12-2 constitutes a pseudogene. The CDR3 runs 18 residues.

This clone was found once. V usage is TRBV3-1 (or the pseudogene TRBV3-2) and J usage is TRBJ2-2, with TRBD1 as a possible D gene (5 bases). The CDR3 totals 13 residues. Looked up from germline, CDR1 is LGHDT and CDR2 is YNNKEL (reference sequence). V was clipped by 3 bases and J by 7 bases, with 9 bases between them. For the CDR3, the DNA is TGTGCCAGCAGCCAGATAAGGGGCGGGGAGCTGTTTTTT. Its translation is CASSQIRGGELFF.

This CDR3 is CASSTRQGTLSGNTIYF. The DNA of the CDR3 is TGTGCCAGTAGTACGCGACAGGGCACACTCTCTGGAAACACCATATATTTT. This sequence joins TRBV19 and TRBJ1-3; 7 bases agree with TRBD1. V lost 4 bases to trimming and J lost 0 bases; unmatched junction nucleotides: 9. This CDR3 region has 17 residues. Per germline, CDR1 LNHDA and CDR2 SQIVND (reference sequence).

A few counts support this clone. V usage is TRBV6-2 or TRBV6-3 and J usage is TRBJ1-1, with a possible D match to TRBD1 (6 bases). V was shortened by 2 bases and J by 10 bases, with 11 bases between the two germline ends. The CDR3 covers 12 residues. The V gene's germline CDR1 is MNHEY and CDR2 SVGEGT. In DNA, the CDR3 is TGTGCCAGCAGTTACGGGGGGGCCGCAGCTTTCTTT. This translates into CASSYGGAAAFF.

The count of this clone is one. The V gene is TRBV10-2, the J gene TRBJ1-1; 10 positions agree with TRBD1. V was pared by 3 bases and J by 1 base, with 8 bases of the junction left unmatched. Germline V lookup: CDR1 WSHSY, CDR2 SAAADI. The CDR3 has 17 amino acids. CDR3 bases: TGCGCCAGCAGTGACAGGGACAGGGGACCCCAGAACACTGAAGCTTTCTTT. Translated: CASSDRDRGPQNTEAFF.

The chain joins TRBV28 to TRBJ1-1, with D possibly being TRBD1 (6 bases). Germline CDR1 is MDHEN and CDR2 is SYDVKM. The CDR3 consists of 14 residues. V gave up 5 bases and J gave up 1 base, with 11 bases separating them. The CDR3 DNA reads TGTGCCAGCAGTATTGGACAGTCGAACACTGAAGCTTTCTTT. It yields the protein CASSIGQSNTEAFF. Full variable domain (missing parts from reference TRBV28 and TRBJ1-1): DVKVTQSSRYLVKRTGEKVFLECVQDMDHENMFWYRQDPGLGLRLIYFSYDVKMKEKGDIPEGYSVSREKKERFSLILESASTNQTSMYLCASSIGQSNTEAFFGQGTRLTVV.

The V gene is TRBV27, the J gene TRBJ2-3, with unresolved D. This CDR3 contains 12 residues. The V and J ends lost 6 bases and 5 bases respectively, with 9 bases between them. Germline CDR1 reads MNHEY; CDR2 reads SMNVEV (reference sequence). The CDR3 loop is CASRSVEDTQYF. CDR3 sequence (DNA): TGTGCCAGCAGGTCGGTCGAAGATACGCAGTATTTT.

In this sample, this clone turned up a few times. V and J are TRBV29-1 and TRBJ2-2, with D uncertain. V was pared by 6 bases and J by 2 bases, with 13 bases between. CDR1 is SQVTM, CDR2 ANQGSEA, per germline. The CDR3 length is 14 residues. The CDR3 DNA sequence: TGCAGCGTAGGCCTCGGCGGAAACACCGGGGAGCTGTTTTTT. This sequence encodes CSVGLGGNTGELFF.

The chain couples TRBV27 to TRBJ2-6; 8 nucleotides line up with TRBD1. Germline V CDR1 and CDR2: MNHEY, SMNVEV (reference sequence). After removal of 4 bases from V and 2 bases from J, the junction contained 4 bases not matched to a gene. This CDR3 contains 16 residues. This CDR3 is CASSSPQGAGANVLTF. The DNA for the CDR3 is TGTGCCAGCAGTTCGCCACAGGGGGCTGGGGCCAACGTCCTGACTTTC. Together with reference TRBV27 and TRBJ2-6, the CDR3 gives the full variable domain: EAQVTQNPRYLITVTGKKLTVTCSQNMNHEYMSWYRQDPGLGLRQIYYSMNVEVTDKGDVPEGYKVSRKEKRNFPLILESPSPNQTSLYFCASSSPQGAGANVLTFGAGSRLTVL.